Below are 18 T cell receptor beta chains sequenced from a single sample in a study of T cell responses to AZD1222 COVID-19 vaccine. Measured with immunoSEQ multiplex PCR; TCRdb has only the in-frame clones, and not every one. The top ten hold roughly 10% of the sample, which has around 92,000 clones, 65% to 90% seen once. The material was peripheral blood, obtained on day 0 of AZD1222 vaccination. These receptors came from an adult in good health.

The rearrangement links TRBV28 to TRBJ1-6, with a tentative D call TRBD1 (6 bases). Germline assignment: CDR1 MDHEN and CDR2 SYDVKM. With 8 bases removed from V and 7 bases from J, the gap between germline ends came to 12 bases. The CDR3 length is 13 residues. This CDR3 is CASLGAKNSPLHF. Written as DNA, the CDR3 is TGTGCCAGCCTGGGGGCGAAGAATTCACCCCTCCACTTT.

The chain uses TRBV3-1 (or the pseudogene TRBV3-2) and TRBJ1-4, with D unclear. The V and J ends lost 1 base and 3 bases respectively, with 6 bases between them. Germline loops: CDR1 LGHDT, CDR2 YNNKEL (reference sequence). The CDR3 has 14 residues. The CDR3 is CASSQGRSNEKLFF. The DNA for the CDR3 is TGTGCCAGCAGCCAAGGACGGTCTAATGAAAAACTGTTTTTT.

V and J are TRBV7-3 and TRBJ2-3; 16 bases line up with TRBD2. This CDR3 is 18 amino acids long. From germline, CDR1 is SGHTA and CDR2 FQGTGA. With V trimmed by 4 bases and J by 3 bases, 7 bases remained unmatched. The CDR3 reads CASSSGTSGRASTDTQYF. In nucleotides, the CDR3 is TGTGCCAGCAGCTCCGGGACTAGCGGGAGGGCCAGTACAGATACGCAGTATTTT.

The CDR3 DNA reads TGCGCCAGCAGCTGGGGGACAGGGAGGGGCACTGAAGCTTTCTTT. As protein: CASSWGTGRGTEAFF. The rearrangement joins TRBV5-1 to TRBJ1-1; 9 nucleotides align to TRBD1. The germline V gene encodes CDR1 SGHRS and CDR2 YFSETQ. The junction had 7 bases not matched to a gene; V was cut back by 3 bases and J by 4 bases. The CDR3 contains 15 residues.

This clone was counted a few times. DNA of the CDR3: TGTGCCAGCAGTGATCAGGGGGCGCGAACCGGGGAGCTGTTTTTT. Its translation is CASSDQGARTGELFF. The V gene is TRBV2, the J gene TRBJ2-2; 8 positions match TRBD1. Looked up from germline, CDR1 is SNHLY and CDR2 is FYNNEI. V dropped 3 bases and J dropped 5; count of bases not matched to a gene: 5. The CDR3 has 15 amino acids.

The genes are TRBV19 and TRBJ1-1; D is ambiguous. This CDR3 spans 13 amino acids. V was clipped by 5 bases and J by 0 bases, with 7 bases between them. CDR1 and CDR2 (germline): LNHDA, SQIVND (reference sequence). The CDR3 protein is CASSSQMNTEAFF. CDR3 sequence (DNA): TGTGCCAGTAGTTCCCAGATGAACACTGAAGCTTTCTTT.

Here the CDR3 reads CASSEDTRPQYF. Here the CDR3 DNA reads TGTGCCAGCAGTGAGGACACCCGGCCTCAGTACTTC. This chain uses TRBV6-1 with TRBJ2-7; D might be TRBD1 (5 bases). The CDR3 runs to 12 residues. Between the trimmed V and J ends, which lost 3 bases and 10 bases, there was a span of 13 bases. Germline lookup yields CDR1 MNHNS and CDR2 SASEGT.

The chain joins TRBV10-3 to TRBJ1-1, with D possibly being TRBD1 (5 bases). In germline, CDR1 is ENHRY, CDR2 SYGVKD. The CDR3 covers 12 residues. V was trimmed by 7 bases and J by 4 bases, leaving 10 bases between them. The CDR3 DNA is TGTGCCATCAAGGCCGGGACCACTGAAGCTTTCTTT. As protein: CAIKAGTTEAFF.

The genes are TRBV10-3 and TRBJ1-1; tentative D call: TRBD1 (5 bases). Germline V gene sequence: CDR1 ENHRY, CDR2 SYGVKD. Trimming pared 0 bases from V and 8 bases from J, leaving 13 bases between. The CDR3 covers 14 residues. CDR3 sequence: CAISESGDGNEAFF. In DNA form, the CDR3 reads TGTGCCATCAGTGAGTCGGGGGACGGCAACGAAGCTTTCTTT.

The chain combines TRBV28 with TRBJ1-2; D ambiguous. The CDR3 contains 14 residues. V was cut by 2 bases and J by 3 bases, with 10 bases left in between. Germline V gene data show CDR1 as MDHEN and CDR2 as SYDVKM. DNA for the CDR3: TGTGCCAGCAGTTTAGACTGGAAGGACTATGGCTACACCTTC. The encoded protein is CASSLDWKDYGYTF.

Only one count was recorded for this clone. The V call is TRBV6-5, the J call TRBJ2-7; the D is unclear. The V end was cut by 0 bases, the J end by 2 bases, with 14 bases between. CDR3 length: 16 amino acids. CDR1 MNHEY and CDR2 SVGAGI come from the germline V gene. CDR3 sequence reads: CASSYSWKDQTYEQYF. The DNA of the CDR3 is TGTGCCAGCAGTTACTCTTGGAAGGACCAGACCTACGAGCAGTACTTC.

The CDR3 is CASRFGRGQPQHF. The CDR3 bases are TGTGCCAGCAGATTCGGACGCGGTCAGCCCCAGCATTTT. The chain couples TRBV7-8 to TRBJ1-5, with D hard to call. The CDR3 is 13 amino acids. Germline V gene lookup returns CDR1 SGHVS and CDR2 FQNEAQ. Trimming pared 6 bases from V and 6 bases from J, leaving 12 bases between.

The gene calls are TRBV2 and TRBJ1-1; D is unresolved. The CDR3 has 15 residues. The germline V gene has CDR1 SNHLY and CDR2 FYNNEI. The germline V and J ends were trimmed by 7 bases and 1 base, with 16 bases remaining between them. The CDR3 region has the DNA TGTGCCAGCAAGGCGCAGGATAACCCGAACACTGAAGCTTTCTTT. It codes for CASKAQDNPNTEAFF.

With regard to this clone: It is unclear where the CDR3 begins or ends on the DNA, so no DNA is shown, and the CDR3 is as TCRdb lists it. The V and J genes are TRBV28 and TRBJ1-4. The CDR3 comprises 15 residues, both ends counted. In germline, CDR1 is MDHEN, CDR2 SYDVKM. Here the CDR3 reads CASSSSGAGGEKLFF.

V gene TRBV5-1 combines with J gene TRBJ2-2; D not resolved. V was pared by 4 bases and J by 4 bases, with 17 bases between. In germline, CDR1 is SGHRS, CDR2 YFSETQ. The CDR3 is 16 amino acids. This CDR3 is CASSPGQNSGTGELFF. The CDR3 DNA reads TGCGCCAGCAGCCCTGGGCAGAATTCGGGCACCGGGGAGCTGTTTTTT. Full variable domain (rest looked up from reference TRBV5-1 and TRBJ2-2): KAGVTQTPRYLIKTRGQQVTLSCSPISGHRSVSWYQQTPGQGLQFLFEYFSETQRNKGNFPGRFSGRQFSNSRSEMNVSTLELGDSALYLCASSPGQNSGTGELFFGEGSRLTVL.

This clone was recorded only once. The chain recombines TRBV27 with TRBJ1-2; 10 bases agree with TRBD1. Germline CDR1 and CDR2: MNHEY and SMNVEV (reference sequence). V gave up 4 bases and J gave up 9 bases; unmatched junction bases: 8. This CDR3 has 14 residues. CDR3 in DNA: TGTGCCAGCAGTTCCCCCCGGGACAGGGGTAGCTACACCTTC. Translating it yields CASSSPRDRGSYTF.

The CDR3 region is CASSRTTTSIEQYF. For the CDR3, the DNA is TGTGCCAGCAGCCGCACGACGACTAGTATCGAGCAGTACTTC. This chain connects TRBV7-8 to TRBJ2-7; D may be TRBD2 (6 bases). The CDR3 runs to 14 residues. V lost 5 bases to trimming and J lost 6 bases, with 17 bases between them. CDR1 and CDR2 (germline): SGHVS, FQNEAQ.

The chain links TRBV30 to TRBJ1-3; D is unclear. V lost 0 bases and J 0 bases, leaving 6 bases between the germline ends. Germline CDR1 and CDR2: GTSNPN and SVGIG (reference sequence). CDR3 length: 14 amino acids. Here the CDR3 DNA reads TGTGCCTGGAGTGTGACATACTCTGGAAACACCATATATTTT. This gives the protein CAWSVTYSGNTIYF.